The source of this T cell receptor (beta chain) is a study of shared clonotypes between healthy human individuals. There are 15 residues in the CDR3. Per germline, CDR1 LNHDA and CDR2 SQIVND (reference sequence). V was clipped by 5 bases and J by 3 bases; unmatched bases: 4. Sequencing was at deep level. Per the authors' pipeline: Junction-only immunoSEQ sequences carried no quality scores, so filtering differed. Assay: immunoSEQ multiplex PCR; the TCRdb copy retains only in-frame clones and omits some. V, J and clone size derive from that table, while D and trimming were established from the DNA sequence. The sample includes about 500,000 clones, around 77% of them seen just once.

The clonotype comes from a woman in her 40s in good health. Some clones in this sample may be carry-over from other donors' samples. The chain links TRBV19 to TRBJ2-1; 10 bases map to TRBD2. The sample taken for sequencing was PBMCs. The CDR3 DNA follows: TGTGCCAGTAGTGATGGGACTAGCGACTACAATGAGCAGTTCTTC. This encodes CASSDGTSDYNEQFF.